The 21 T cell receptor beta chains presented below share a single source sample, sequenced in a study of OX40 agonist ivuxolimab in advanced cancers. The library was obtained by the immunoSEQ multiplex PCR assay. TCRdb carries this immuneACCESS record with in-frame sequences only. Its versions omit some clonotypes, under half of them owing to an unresolved V gene in the studies checked, with the rest unexplained. This sample lists fewer than 100,000 clones; less than 85% were detected once. The top ten clonotypes cover roughly 0.44% of the sample. This sample comprised CD4+ or CD8+ T cells sorted from blood, obtained in a trial of the OX40 agonist ivuxolimab. These receptors were taken from an adult with an advanced solid tumor such as melanoma, head and neck, liver or kidney cancer.

The chain uses TRBV6-6 and TRBJ2-1, with D perhaps matching TRBD2 (5 bases). Germline assignment: CDR1 MNHNY and CDR2 SVGAGI (reference sequence). CDR3 length: 16 residues. Between the trimmed V and J ends, which lost 3 bases and 0 bases, there was a span of 12 bases. Here the CDR3 DNA reads TGTGCCAGCAGTTATGTATTTGGGAGCTCCTACAATGAGCAGTTCTTC. It codes for CASSYVFGSSYNEQFF.

The chain joins TRBV27 to TRBJ2-7; D remains unclear. The CDR3 contains 14 residues. V was pared by 2 bases and J by 3 bases, with 11 bases between. Germline-derived CDR1 and CDR2 are MNHEY and SMNVEV (reference sequence). CDR3 protein: CASSLLAAGYEQYF. In DNA form, the CDR3 reads TGTGCCAGCAGTTTACTGGCGGCCGGCTACGAGCAGTACTTC.

V gene TRBV29-1 combines with J gene TRBJ1-1, with D perhaps matching TRBD1 (6 bases). The CDR3 length is 16 residues. The germline gives CDR1 SQVTM, CDR2 ANQGSEA. Deletions cut 6 bases from V and 0 bases from J, with 20 bases between. The CDR3 here is CSVKGGLLTMNTEAFF. The CDR3 bases are TGCAGCGTGAAGGGGGGACTCCTAACTATGAACACTGAAGCTTTCTTT.

This clone was counted once. The chain recombines TRBV29-1 with TRBJ2-7; 10 bases are a match to TRBD2. With V trimmed by 5 bases and J by 4 bases, 8 bases remained unmatched. CDR1 SQVTM and CDR2 ANQGSEA come from the germline V gene. The CDR3 sequence is 14 residues long. The CDR3 nucleotides are TGCAGCGTTAGTAAAGGGACTAGCGCGTACGAGCAGTACTTC. It encodes CSVSKGTSAYEQYF.

CDR3 DNA sequence: TGCGCCAGCAGCACGGACAGCGGCTCCTACAATGAGCAGTTCTTC. Protein sequence: CASSTDSGSYNEQFF. The chain couples TRBV5-1 to TRBJ2-1; the D gene is possibly TRBD1 (6 bases). Germline CDR1 SGHRS, CDR2 YFSETQ. The V and J ends lost 4 bases and 0 bases respectively, with 11 bases between them. The CDR3 extends over 15 amino acids.

This sequence joins TRBV6-6 and TRBJ2-1; D not resolved. The V gene's germline CDR1 is MNHNY and CDR2 SVGAGI (reference sequence). The V end was cut by 4 bases, the J end by 4 bases, with 8 bases between. The CDR3 is 13 residues long. CDR3 in DNA: TGTGCCAGCAGTTCAGTTGGGTACAATGAGCAGTTCTTC. This gives the protein CASSSVGYNEQFF.

This sequence joins TRBV5-6 and TRBJ2-7; no clear D. The CDR3 length is 12 residues. The V end was cut by 3 bases, the J end by 0 bases, with 4 bases between. The V gene's germline CDR1 is SGHDT and CDR2 YYEEEE. The DNA of the CDR3 is TGTGCCAGCAGCTGGGGCTCCTACGAGCAGTACTTC. Amino acids: CASSWGSYEQYF.

This clone showed up just a few times. The rearrangement joins TRBV11-1 to TRBJ1-1; 7 nucleotides line up with TRBD1. The trim removed 5 bases at V and 1 base at J, leaving 7 bases unmatched. The CDR3 extends over 15 amino acids. Germline V gives CDR1 SGHAT, CDR2 FQDESV (reference sequence). CDR3 DNA sequence: TGTGCCAGCAGCAAAACAGGGGCCTCGAACACTGAAGCTTTCTTT. Encoded protein: CASSKTGASNTEAFF.

The rearrangement links TRBV19 to TRBJ2-3; D gene ambiguous. V lost 6 bases and J lost 5, with 12 bases in between. CDR1 and CDR2 (germline): LNHDA, SQIVND (reference sequence). This CDR3 comprises 13 residues. CDR3 nucleotide sequence: TGTGCCAGTAGCCCCCTAGGCCGAGATACGCAGTATTTT. Its protein is CASSPLGRDTQYF.

V is TRBV5-6 and J is TRBJ2-2; 8 bases match TRBD2. The V gene's germline CDR1 is SGHDT and CDR2 YYEEEE. The CDR3 loop spans 13 amino acids. V lost 2 bases, J lost 6 bases, and 0 bases stayed unmatched. The CDR3 sequence: CASSFGGAGELFF. As DNA, the CDR3 is TGTGCCAGCAGCTTCGGGGGGGCCGGGGAGCTGTTTTTT. The full variable domain, its missing parts supplied by reference TRBV5-6 and TRBJ2-2, is DAGVTQSPTHLIKTRGQQVTLRCSPKSGHDTVSWYQQALGQGPQFIFQYYEEEERQRGNFPDRFSGHQFPNYSSELNVNALLLGDSALYLCASSFGGAGELFFGEGSRLTVL.

The chain couples TRBV7-7 to TRBJ2-3, with D hard to call. The CDR3 consists of 13 residues. Trimming removed 1 base at V and 0 bases at J, with 2 bases between. Germline CDR1 reads SSHAT; CDR2 reads FNYEAQ (reference sequence). CDR3 in DNA: TGTGCCAGCAGCTTAGTTAGCACAGATACGCAGTATTTT. It yields the protein CASSLVSTDTQYF.

This sequence joins TRBV14 and TRBJ1-1; perhaps TRBD1 as D (5 bases). The length of the CDR3 is 17 residues. Germline V CDR1 and CDR2: SGHDN, FVKESK. The V end lost 0 bases, the J end lost 4 bases, and 18 bases lay between the germline ends. The chain's CDR3 is CASSQDGGGGVFTEAFF. Written as DNA, the CDR3 is TGTGCCAGCAGCCAAGATGGGGGAGGCGGAGTCTTCACTGAAGCTTTCTTT. The entire variable domain, with the rest obtained from reference TRBV14 and TRBJ1-1, is as follows: EAGVTQFPSHSVIEKGQTVTLRCDPISGHDNLYWYRRVMGKEIKFLLHFVKESKQDESGMPNNRFLAERTGGTYSTLKVQPAELEDSGVYFCASSQDGGGGVFTEAFFGQGTRLTVV.

The chain joins TRBV28 to TRBJ1-3, with TRBD1 matching over 9 bases. Losses at the gene ends were 6 bases for V and 4 bases for J; bases not matched to a gene: 7. This CDR3 has 15 residues. Germline-derived CDR1 and CDR2 are MDHEN and SYDVKM. The DNA of the CDR3 is TGTGCCAGCAGCACGATTGGGACAGGGGGAAACACCATATATTTT. Its translation: CASSTIGTGGNTIYF.

The rearrangement joins TRBV2 to TRBJ1-1; unclear D gene. The CDR3 is 13 amino acids. Trimming left V 6 bases short and J 0 bases short, with 8 bases between. Per germline, CDR1 SNHLY and CDR2 FYNNEI. The CDR3 reads CASRASLNTEAFF. DNA for the CDR3: TGTGCCAGCAGAGCCAGCCTGAACACTGAAGCTTTCTTT.

V and J are TRBV20-1 and TRBJ1-2, with D unresolved. Germline loops: CDR1 DFQATT, CDR2 SNEGSKA (reference sequence). Trimming pared 3 bases from V and 8 bases from J, leaving 10 bases between. The CDR3 loop spans 11 amino acids. CDR3 bases: TGCAGTGCTAGTCAAAGGTTAGGCTACACCTTC. It codes for CSASQRLGYTF.

The chain has TRBV6-1 and TRBJ2-5; possibly TRBD1 for D (6 bases). The germline V gene encodes CDR1 MNHNS and CDR2 SASEGT. The V gene lost 7 bases and the J gene lost 5 bases, with 14 bases spanning the gap. This CDR3 is built from 13 residues. The CDR3 loop is CASTSQGKETQYF. The CDR3 coding sequence is TGTGCCAGCACAAGCCAGGGGAAGGAGACCCAGTACTTC.

The rearrangement links TRBV19 to TRBJ2-5, with D perhaps assigned TRBD1 or TRBD2 (6 bases each). This CDR3 spans 15 amino acids. CDR1 is LNHDA and CDR2 is SQIVND in the germline V gene (reference sequence). V was trimmed by 3 bases and J by 2 bases, leaving 13 bases between them. CDR3 in DNA: TGTGCCAGTAGTATGGCTAGGGGGGAGCAAGAGACCCAGTACTTC. Protein sequence: CASSMARGEQETQYF.

A single count supports this clone. V usage is TRBV5-1 and J usage is TRBJ2-7; 10 bases are shared with TRBD2. CDR3 length: 16 residues. V trimming: 0 bases; J trimming: 4 bases; junction bases outside the gene matches: 7. Germline CDR1 and CDR2: SGHRS and YFSETQ. This chain's CDR3 is CASSLDSGRATYEQYF. DNA of the CDR3: TGCGCCAGCAGCTTGGACAGCGGGAGGGCCACGTACGAGCAGTACTTC.

This sequence joins TRBV28 and TRBJ1-2; a possible D gene is TRBD1 (6 bases). The V gene lost 8 bases and the J gene lost 5 bases, with 15 bases spanning the gap. Germline V gene sequence: CDR1 MDHEN, CDR2 SYDVKM. This CDR3 has 13 amino acids. In DNA form, the CDR3 reads TGTGCCAGCGTTTCGGGGGGCGCGTATGGCTACACCTTC. Translation gives CASVSGGAYGYTF.

The chain carries TRBV30 and TRBJ2-1; TRBD1 matches 8 bases. The germline V gene has CDR1 GTSNPN and CDR2 SVGIG (reference sequence). With 2 bases clipped from V and 4 bases from J, the junction kept 4 bases outside the gene matches. This CDR3 has 14 amino acids. CDR3 in amino acids: CAWSPGTGYNEQFF. CDR3 nucleotides: TGTGCCTGGAGTCCCGGGACAGGATACAATGAGCAGTTCTTC.

This clone appeared a single time. The rearrangement links TRBV5-1 to TRBJ1-2; no clear D. CDR1 and CDR2 from the germline V gene are SGHRS and YFSETQ. The CDR3 totals 14 residues. Trimming shortened V by 5 bases and J by 7 bases, and 18 bases separated the two germline ends. The CDR3 DNA follows: TGCGCCAGCAGGGAAGGTGGCTCACCAGGTGGCTACACCTTC. It specifies CASREGGSPGGYTF.